Below, one T cell receptor beta chain is given with its context. Germline CDR1 reads SEHNR; CDR2 reads FQNEAQ (reference sequence). Trimming took off 5 bases at V and 3 bases at J, with 20 bases between the two ends. There are 16 residues in the CDR3. The data stem from a study of cytomegalovirus exposure and HLA in healthy donors. Study at large: Assignment to the Caucasian-associated ancestry cluster applied to more than 75% of the approximately 360 genotyped donors.

The PCR ran on 60 Vbeta and 13 Jbeta primers. Sequencing used immunoSEQ multiplex PCR; TCRdb keeps in-frame clones, though not all of them. The profile covers about 160,000 clones, with 80% appearing a single time and roughly 10% taken by the ten largest. The gene calls are TRBV7-9 and TRBJ2-7; D possibly corresponds to TRBD2 (5 bases). This TCR was sampled from a man younger than 30 in good health and CMV-seropositive. The sample was PBMCs. The CDR3 DNA sequence: TGTGCCAGCAGCCACCTGGGGAGATCCGATTACTACGAGCAGTACTTC. It translates to CASSHLGRSDYYEQYF.